Listed here are 17 T cell receptor beta chains from one sample, sequenced in a study of T cell clones after liver transplantation. This table comes from immunoSEQ multiplex PCR, and its TCRdb copy is limited to in-frame clones, with some not included. The sample gives some 120,000 clones, roughly nine tenths of which show up once; approximately 0.78% is in the top ten. Sample: CD4+ T cells from blood, taken 12 months after liver transplant. These receptors were collected from a human patient who received a liver transplant. The graft donor may account for some of the T cells.

Details on this clone: The same CDR3 can be traced to other DNA sequences in this sample. The rearrangement uses TRBV7-2 and TRBJ2-5; D is perhaps TRBD2 (5 bases). This CDR3 region has 14 residues. Trimming took 1 base from V and 1 from J, leaving 7 bases between them. Germline loops: CDR1 SGHTA, CDR2 FQGNSA. CDR3 loop: CASSLGGSQETQYF. CDR3 in DNA: TGTGCCAGCAGCTTAGGTGGGAGCCAAGAGACCCAGTACTTC.

The V gene is TRBV15, the J gene TRBJ1-2, with TRBD1 identical over 8 bases. V was pared by 3 bases and J by 6 bases, with 3 bases of the junction left unmatched. The CDR3 consists of 13 residues. Germline CDR1 reads LNHNV; CDR2 reads YYDKDF (reference sequence). The CDR3 DNA is TGTGCCACCAGCAGGGACAGGGTCGATGGCTACACCTTC. Translation gives CATSRDRVDGYTF. The variable domain in full, completed from reference TRBV15 and TRBJ1-2, reads DAMVIQNPRYQVTQFGKPVTLSCSQTLNHNVMYWYQQKSSQAPKLLFHYYDKDFNNEADTPDNFQSRRPNTSFCFLDIRSPGLGDTAMYLCATSRDRVDGYTFGSGTRLTVV.

The chain recombines TRBV7-6 with TRBJ1-1; the D gene is possibly TRBD1 (5 bases). Per the germline V gene, CDR1 is SGHVS and CDR2 is FNYEAQ. V lost 5 bases to trimming and J lost 5 bases, with 15 bases between them. CDR3 length: 14 amino acids. CDR3 sequence (DNA): TGTGCCAGCAGCCGGGACGTCGGCCTAACTGAAGCTTTCTTT. Its translation is CASSRDVGLTEAFF.

The chain is built from TRBV5-8 and TRBJ1-2; D uncertain. Germline values: CDR1 SGHTS, CDR2 YDEGEE. The CDR3 extends over 15 amino acids. V lost 1 base, J lost 4 bases, and 14 bases lay in between. The CDR3 DNA follows: TGTGCCAGCAGCTTGCCTCGGACGGCTACCTATGGCTACACCTTC. This gives the protein CASSLPRTATYGYTF. The full variable domain, completed using reference TRBV5-8 and TRBJ1-2, is EAGVTQSPTHLIKTRGQQATLRCSPISGHTSVYWYQQALGLGLQFLLWYDEGEERNRGNFPPRFSGRQFPNYSSELNVNALELEDSALYLCASSLPRTATYGYTFGSGTRLTVV.

With regard to this clone: Other DNA sequences in the sample encode the same CDR3. The CDR3 protein is CASSERETQYF. The CDR3 coding sequence is TGTGCCAGCAGTGAACGAGAGACCCAGTACTTC. V is TRBV2 and J is TRBJ2-5; D not resolved. Trimming took 2 bases from V and 4 from J, leaving 2 bases between them. This CDR3 is built from 11 residues. Germline loops: CDR1 SNHLY, CDR2 FYNNEI.

The chain uses TRBV6-1 and TRBJ1-4; no definite D call. Trimming removed 11 bases from V and 3 bases from J, with 16 bases in between. Germline V lookup: CDR1 MNHNS, CDR2 SASEGT. This CDR3 contains 14 residues. The DNA for the CDR3 is TGTGCCGGAGGACGCGGCAAATCTAATGAAAAACTGTTTTTT. The encoded protein is CAGGRGKSNEKLFF.

This clone was detected only once. This chain uses TRBV27 with TRBJ2-3, with a weak D call TRBD1 (7 bases). The CDR3 consists of 15 residues. Germline lookup yields CDR1 MNHEY and CDR2 SMNVEV (reference sequence). The V and J ends lost 6 bases and 2 bases respectively, with 15 bases between them. The DNA for the CDR3 is TGTGCCAGCAGATTACAGGGGACTCCCACAGATACGCAGTATTTT. This sequence encodes CASRLQGTPTDTQYF.

The rearrangement joins TRBV7-9 to TRBJ1-3; unclear D gene. The V gene's germline CDR1 is SEHNR and CDR2 FQNEAQ (reference sequence). V was pared by 1 base and J by 0 bases, with 7 bases between. This CDR3 has 15 amino acids. CDR3 coding DNA: TGTGCCAGCAGCTTAGGTCCAGCCTCTGGAAACACCATATATTTT. Translated, it gives CASSLGPASGNTIYF.

This clone was seen only once. The rearrangement joins TRBV21-1 to TRBJ2-7. TRBV21-1 is termed a pseudogene. The CDR3 covers 13 residues. The CDR3 sequence is CASSQGVPYEQYF. The DNA for the CDR3 is TGTGCCAGCAGCCAAGGGGTCCCCTACGAGCAGTACTTC.

The chain carries TRBV18 and TRBJ1-2; TRBD1 aligns across 9 bases. The ends lost 4 bases at V and 4 bases at J; junction bases unmatched: 7. Per the germline V gene, CDR1 is KGHSH and CDR2 is LQKENI. This CDR3 is built from 15 residues. CDR3 sequence: CASSQRQGVAYGYTF. The CDR3, as DNA: TGTGCCAGCTCACAAAGACAGGGGGTCGCCTATGGCTACACCTTC.

The chain has TRBV2 and TRBJ2-7; 13 bases map to TRBD2. The CDR3 covers 15 residues. The germline gives CDR1 SNHLY, CDR2 FYNNEI. Unmatched junction bases numbered 7, after V lost 7 bases and J lost 4 bases. In DNA, the CDR3 is TGTGCCAGCACCGTACAGGGACTAGCGGGATACGAGCAGTACTTC. Amino acids: CASTVQGLAGYEQYF.

The chain carries TRBV19 and TRBJ1-5, with TRBD1 matching over 8 bases. The CDR3 sequence is 15 residues long. The germline gives CDR1 LNHDA, CDR2 SQIVND (reference sequence). J lost 6 bases, V lost 7 bases, and 11 bases had no gene match. CDR3 residues: CASNPLSGGGQPQHF. CDR3 sequence (DNA): TGTGCCAGTAACCCCCTGTCAGGGGGCGGTCAGCCCCAGCATTTT.

V and J are TRBV5-1 and TRBJ2-6; 10 nucleotides align to TRBD1. The V gene's germline CDR1 is SGHRS and CDR2 YFSETQ. The CDR3 consists of 17 residues. V lost 4 bases to trimming and J lost 2 bases; unmatched junction nucleotides: 6. The CDR3 sequence: CASSVSGTGAGANVLTF. Here the CDR3 DNA reads TGCGCCAGCAGCGTATCCGGGACAGGGGCTGGGGCCAACGTCCTGACTTTC.

The chain uses TRBV2 and TRBJ1-5, with TRBD1 identical over 10 bases. There are 14 residues in the CDR3. CDR1 is SNHLY and CDR2 is FYNNEI in the germline V gene. The J segment lost 4 bases and the V segment lost 8 bases, leaving 5 bases of the junction unmatched. The DNA of the CDR3 is TGTGCCAGCGGGGGACAGGGGAGGAATCAGCCCCAGCATTTT. Encoded protein: CASGGQGRNQPQHF.

This chain links TRBV19 with TRBJ1-1; TRBD1 aligns across 8 bases. The CDR3 totals 15 residues. Germline trimming cut 3 bases from V and 0 bases from J; bases unmatched to any gene: 3. Looked up from germline, CDR1 is LNHDA and CDR2 is SQIVND (reference sequence). As DNA, the CDR3 is TGTGCCAGTAGTATCAGACAGGGGATGAACACTGAAGCTTTCTTT. Its translation is CASSIRQGMNTEAFF.

This chain connects TRBV5-4 to TRBJ2-1; D is possibly TRBD2 (7 bases). The CDR3 runs to 16 residues. V was cut by 2 bases and J by 9 bases, with 21 bases left in between. The germline V gene encodes CDR1 SGHNT and CDR2 YYREEE (reference sequence). The CDR3 bases are TGTGCCAGCAGCTTAGAACTAGGGGGGAGGGCCAGTGAGCAGTTCTTC. It translates to CASSLELGGRASEQFF.

The chain carries TRBV7-2 and TRBJ2-3; weak D call: TRBD2 (6 bases). V was clipped by 11 bases and J by 2 bases, with 14 bases between them. Germline V gene sequence: CDR1 SGHTA, CDR2 FQGNSA. The CDR3 extends over 13 amino acids. The CDR3, as DNA: TGTGCCGGAGGAGGGGTGGACACAGATACGCAGTATTTT. It encodes CAGGGVDTDTQYF.